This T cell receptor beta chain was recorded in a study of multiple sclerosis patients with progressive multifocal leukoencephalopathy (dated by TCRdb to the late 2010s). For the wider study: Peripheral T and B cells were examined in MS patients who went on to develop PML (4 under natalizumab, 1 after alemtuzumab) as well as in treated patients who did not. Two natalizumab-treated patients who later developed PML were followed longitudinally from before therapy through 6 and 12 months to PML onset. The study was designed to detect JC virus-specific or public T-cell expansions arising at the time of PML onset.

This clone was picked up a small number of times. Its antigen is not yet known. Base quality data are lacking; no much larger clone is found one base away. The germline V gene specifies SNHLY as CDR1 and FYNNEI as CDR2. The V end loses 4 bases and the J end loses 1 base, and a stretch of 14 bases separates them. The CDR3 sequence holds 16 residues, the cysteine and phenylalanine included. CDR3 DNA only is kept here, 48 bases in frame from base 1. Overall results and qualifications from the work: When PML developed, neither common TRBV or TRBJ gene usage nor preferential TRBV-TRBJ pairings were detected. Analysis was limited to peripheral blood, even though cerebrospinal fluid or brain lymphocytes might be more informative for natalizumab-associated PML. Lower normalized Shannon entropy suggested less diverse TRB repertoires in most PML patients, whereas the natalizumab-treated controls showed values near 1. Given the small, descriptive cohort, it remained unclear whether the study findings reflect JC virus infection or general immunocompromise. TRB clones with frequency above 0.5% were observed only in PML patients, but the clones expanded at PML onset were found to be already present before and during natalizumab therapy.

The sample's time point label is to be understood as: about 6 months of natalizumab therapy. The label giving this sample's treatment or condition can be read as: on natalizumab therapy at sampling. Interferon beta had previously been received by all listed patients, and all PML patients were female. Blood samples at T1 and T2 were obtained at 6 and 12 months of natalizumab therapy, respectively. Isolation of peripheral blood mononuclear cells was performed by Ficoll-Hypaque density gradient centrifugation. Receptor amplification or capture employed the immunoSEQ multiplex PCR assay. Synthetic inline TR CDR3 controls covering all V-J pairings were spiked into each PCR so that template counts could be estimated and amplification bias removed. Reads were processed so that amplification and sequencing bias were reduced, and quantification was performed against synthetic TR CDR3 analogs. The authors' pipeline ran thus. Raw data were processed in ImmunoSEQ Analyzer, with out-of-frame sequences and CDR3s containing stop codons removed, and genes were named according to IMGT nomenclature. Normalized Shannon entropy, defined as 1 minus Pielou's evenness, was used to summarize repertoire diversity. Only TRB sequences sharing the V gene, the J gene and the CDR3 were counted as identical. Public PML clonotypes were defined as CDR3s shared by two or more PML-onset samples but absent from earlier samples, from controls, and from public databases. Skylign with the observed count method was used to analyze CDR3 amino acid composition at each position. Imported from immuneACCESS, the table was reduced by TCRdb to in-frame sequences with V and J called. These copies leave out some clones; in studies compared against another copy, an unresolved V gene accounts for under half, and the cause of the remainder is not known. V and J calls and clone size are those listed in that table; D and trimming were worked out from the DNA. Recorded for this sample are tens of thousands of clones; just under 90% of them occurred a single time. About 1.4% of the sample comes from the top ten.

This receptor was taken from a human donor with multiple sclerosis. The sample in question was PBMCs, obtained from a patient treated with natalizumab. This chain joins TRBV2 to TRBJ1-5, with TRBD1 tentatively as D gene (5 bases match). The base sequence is TGTGCCAGCAGTGGGAGAGGCCGGGGGAGCAATCAGCCCCAGCATTTT. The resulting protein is CASSGRGRGSNQPQHF. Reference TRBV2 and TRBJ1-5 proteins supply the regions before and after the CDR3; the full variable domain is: EPEVTQTPSHQVTQMGQEVILRCVPISNHLYFYWYRQILGQKVEFLVSFYNNEISEKSEIFDDQFSVERPDGSNFTLKIRSTKLEDSAMYFCASSGRGRGSNQPQHFGDGTRLSIL.